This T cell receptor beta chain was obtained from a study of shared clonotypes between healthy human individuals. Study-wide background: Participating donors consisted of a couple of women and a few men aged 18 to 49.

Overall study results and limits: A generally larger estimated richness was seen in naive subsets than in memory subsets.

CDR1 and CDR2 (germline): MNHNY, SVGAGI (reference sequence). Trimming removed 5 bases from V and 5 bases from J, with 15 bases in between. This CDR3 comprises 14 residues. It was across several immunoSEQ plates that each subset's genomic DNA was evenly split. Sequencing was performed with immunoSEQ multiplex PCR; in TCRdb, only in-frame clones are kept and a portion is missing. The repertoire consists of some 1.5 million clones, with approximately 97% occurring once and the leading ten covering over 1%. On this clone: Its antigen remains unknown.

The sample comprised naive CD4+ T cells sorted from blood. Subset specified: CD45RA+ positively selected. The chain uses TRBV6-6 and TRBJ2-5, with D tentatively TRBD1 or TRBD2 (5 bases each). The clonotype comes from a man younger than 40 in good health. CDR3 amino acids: CASSDSGDGETQYF. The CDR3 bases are TGTGCCAGCAGTGATTCCGGGGACGGGGAGACCCAGTACTTC.